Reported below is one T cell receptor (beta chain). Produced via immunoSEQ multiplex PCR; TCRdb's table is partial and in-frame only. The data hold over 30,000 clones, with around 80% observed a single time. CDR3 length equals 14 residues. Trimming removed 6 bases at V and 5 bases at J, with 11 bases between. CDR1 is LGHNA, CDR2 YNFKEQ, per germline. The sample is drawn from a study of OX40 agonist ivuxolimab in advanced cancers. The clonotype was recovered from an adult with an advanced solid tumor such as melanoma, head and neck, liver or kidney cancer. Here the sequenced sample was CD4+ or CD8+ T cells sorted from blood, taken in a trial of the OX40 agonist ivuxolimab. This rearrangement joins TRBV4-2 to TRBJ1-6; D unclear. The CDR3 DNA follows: TGTGCCAGCAGTCCGGAGGGAGATAATTCACCCCTCCACTTT. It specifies CASSPEGDNSPLHF.